Listed below are T cell receptor beta chains from one sample, sequenced in a study of blood T cell repertoires in COVID-19. The method was immunoSEQ multiplex PCR; TCRdb's version includes in-frame clones alone and lacks a portion of them. The table includes some 260,000 clones, over 75% detected once. Sequenced: peripheral blood. These receptors were collected from a woman younger than 45 with acute or convalescent COVID-19. CDR3s include the opening cysteine and the closing phenylalanine or tryptophan. The order of the fields is V gene, clone size, D gene, J gene, CDR3 protein, CDR3 DNA. A D gene is named only where the DNA matches it firmly. A clone size is listed for some rows: how often the clone was seen (once, few, many), or a class if it is expanded.

TRBV7-6	-	-	TRBJ2-1	CASSLGTAWPGDEQFF	TGTGCCAGCAGCCTAGGTACCGCTTGGCCAGGGGATGAGCAGTTCTTC
TRBV6-5	-	TRBD1	TRBJ1-4	CASSHRGLNEKLFF	TGTGCCAGCAGTCACAGGGGATTGAATGAAAAACTGTTTTTT
TRBV29-1	-	-	TRBJ1-1	CSVDFWAMNTEAFF	TGCAGCGTTGATTTTTGGGCCATGAACACTGAAGCTTTCTTT
TRBV19	-	TRBD1	TRBJ1-1	CASSIGGTGWGNTEAFF	TGTGCCAGTAGTATTGGAGGGACAGGGTGGGGGAACACTGAAGCTTTCTTT
TRBV30	-	-	TRBJ1-3	CAWSNQGPNTIYF	TGTGCCTGGAGCAATCAGGGGCCAAACACCATATATTTT
TRBV5-1	-	TRBD2	TRBJ2-1	CASSFAGGLYNEQFF	TGCGCCAGCAGTTTCGCGGGAGGGCTTTACAATGAGCAGTTCTTC
TRBV21-1	once	-	TRBJ1-1	CASSPMTGNTEAFF	TGTGCCAGCAGCCCAATGACAGGGAACACTGAAGCTTTCTTT
TRBV19	-	-	TRBJ2-7	CASSLRDKTYEQYF	TGTGCCAGTAGTCTCCGGGACAAGACCTACGAGCAGTACTTC
TRBV20-1	-	TRBD1	TRBJ1-4	CSASGGTGGEKLFF	TGCAGTGCTAGTGGTGGGACAGGGGGTGAAAAACTGTTTTTT
TRBV5-6	once	TRBD1	TRBJ1-1	CASSLGQGMYTEAFF	TGTGCCAGCAGCTTGGGACAGGGGATGTACACTGAAGCTTTCTTT
TRBV4-3	-	-	TRBJ2-1	CASSQSKNEQFF	TGCGCCAGCAGCCAATCTAAAAATGAGCAGTTCTTC
TRBV7-2	few	-	TRBJ1-3	CASSLVAGLGNTIYF	TGTGCCAGCAGCTTAGTAGCCGGGTTAGGAAACACCATATATTTT
TRBV19	-	-	TRBJ1-4	CASIAGNNEKLFF	TGTGCCAGTATCGCCGGGAATAATGAAAAACTGTTTTTT
TRBV19	-	TRBD1	TRBJ2-7	CASSILLGTGSSEQYF	TGTGCCAGTAGTATACTACTCGGGACAGGATCGTCCGAGCAGTACTTC
TRBV3-1/TRBV3-2	-	TRBD1	TRBJ1-2	CASSSDTGVYGYTF	TGTGCCAGCAGCTCTGACACAGGGGTCTATGGCTACACCTTC
TRBV19	-	-	TRBJ1-1	CASSIGTAMNTEAFF	TGTGCCAGTAGTATAGGGACAGCAATGAACACTGAAGCTTTCTTT
TRBV4-1	-	TRBD2	TRBJ2-2	CASSQLTSGSSTGELFF	TGCGCCAGCAGCCAATTAACTAGCGGGAGTTCCACCGGGGAGCTGTTTTTT
TRBV7-2	-	TRBD2	TRBJ2-2	CASSGTSGTGELFF	TGTGCCAGCAGCGGGACTAGCGGGACCGGGGAGCTGTTTTTT
TRBV9	-	TRBD1	TRBJ2-3	CASNIPGQGNTDTQYF	TGTGCCAGCAATATCCCGGGACAGGGGAACACAGATACGCAGTATTTT
TRBV4-3	few	-	TRBJ2-7	CASSQPLAGEQYF	TGCGCCAGCAGCCAACCATTAGCCGGCGAGCAGTACTTC
TRBV3-1/TRBV3-2	-	-	TRBJ1-3	CASSQRGSSGNTIYF	TGTGCCAGCAGCCAACGGGGGAGTTCTGGAAACACCATATATTTT
TRBV5-6	-	-	TRBJ1-2	CASSLTLQSNYGYTF	TGTGCCAGCAGCTTAACCCTACAGAGTAACTATGGCTACACCTTC
TRBV6-5	-	-	TRBJ2-7	CASSYSSGGSYEQYF	TGTGCCAGCAGTTACTCGTCAGGGGGGTCCTACGAGCAGTACTTC
TRBV24-1	-	TRBD2	TRBJ2-7	CATEAGDHYEQYF	TGTGCCACTGAAGCGGGAGATCACTACGAGCAGTACTTC
TRBV5-1	few	-	TRBJ2-3	CASSSGSRGTDTQYF	TGCGCCAGCAGCTCCGGGAGCCGGGGCACAGATACGCAGTATTTT
TRBV10-3	-	-	TRBJ2-5	CAIRGDIGSETQYF	TGTGCCATCAGAGGAGATATCGGGAGTGAGACCCAGTACTTC
TRBV24-1	-	TRBD1	TRBJ2-5	CATSDSPDRDQETQYF	TGTGCCACCAGTGATTCGCCAGACAGGGACCAAGAGACCCAGTACTTC
TRBV6-5	-	TRBD2	TRBJ2-1	CASSTGLANYNEQFF	TGTGCCAGCAGTACGGGACTAGCGAACTACAATGAGCAGTTCTTC
TRBV19	-	TRBD1	TRBJ2-7	CASSRPTGFSYEQYF	TGTGCCAGTAGCCGTCCGACAGGGTTCAGCTACGAGCAGTACTTC